What follows is one T cell receptor beta chain and its context. The antigen is not known. CDR1 and CDR2 (germline): SGHAT, FQNNGV. V gave up 0 bases and J gave up 1 base; unmatched junction bases: 3. The CDR3 consists of 17 residues. This sample is drawn from a study of cytomegalovirus exposure and HLA in healthy donors. Study-wide results and limits: The study put 150 or so TCR beta chains on its list as cytomegalovirus-associated. In a later analysis, HLA-associated beta chains showed higher expansion and lower generation probabilities than comparable chains.

The PCR made use of 60 Vbeta and 13 Jbeta primers. Produced via immunoSEQ multiplex PCR; TCRdb's table is partial and in-frame only. The table records 150,000 to 200,000 clones, 80% to 90% of them present only once. Sequencing input: PBMCs. The chain has TRBV11-2 and TRBJ2-3; 11 bases are a match to TRBD2. This sequence originates from a man between 18 and 35 years old in good health and CMV-seropositive. The CDR3 here is CASSLDAGLAGTDTQYF. DNA for the CDR3: TGTGCCAGCAGCTTAGACGCGGGACTAGCGGGCACAGATACGCAGTATTTT.